The 14 T cell receptor beta chains reported below all come from one sample, sequenced in a study of blood T cell repertoires in COVID-19 (dated by TCRdb to about 2020). Library method: the immunoSEQ multiplex PCR assay. Not all clones reach the TCRdb copy of this immuneACCESS table, which keeps in-frame sequences only. Checked studies attribute under half of the gap to unresolved V genes and leave the rest unexplained. The sample table holds roughly 670,000 clones, of which around 90% were seen once. The top ten constitute roughly 0.25% of the sample. Sequenced: peripheral blood. The receptor set was obtained from a young woman with acute or convalescent COVID-19.

This chain uses TRBV5-8 with TRBJ2-7; 10 nucleotides match TRBD1. V shed 4 bases, J shed 2 bases, and the junction held 6 bases outside the gene matches. The CDR3 consists of 15 residues. Germline V gene sequence: CDR1 SGHTS, CDR2 YDEGEE. This CDR3 is CASSARTGGAYEQYF. CDR3 bases: TGTGCCAGCAGCGCGCGGACAGGGGGTGCCTACGAGCAGTACTTC.

This clone was counted a single time. V usage is TRBV6-4 and J usage is TRBJ2-3; 10 nucleotides agree with TRBD2. Germline V gene sequence: CDR1 MRHNA, CDR2 SNTAGT. There are 16 residues in the CDR3. J lost 3 bases, V lost 3 bases, and 6 bases had no gene match. The CDR3 region has the DNA TGTGCCAGCAGTGAAACAGCGGGGGGGCCGACAGATACGCAGTATTTT. Encoded protein: CASSETAGGPTDTQYF.

The chain links TRBV6-5 to TRBJ2-1; TRBD2 aligns across 12 bases. Germline V gives CDR1 MNHEY, CDR2 SVGAGI. The CDR3 totals 15 residues. V dropped 10 bases and J dropped 6; count of bases not matched to a gene: 10. The CDR3 is CAIPSELAGGNEQFF. In nucleotides, the CDR3 is TGTGCCATCCCTAGCGAACTAGCGGGGGGCAATGAGCAGTTCTTC.

This clone appeared a few times. The genes are TRBV4-2 and TRBJ1-6; no clear D. The germline V gene has CDR1 LGHNA and CDR2 YNFKEQ. V lost 4 bases to trimming and J lost 9 bases, with 13 bases between them. The CDR3 totals 14 residues. The CDR3 here is CASSPAGMGSPLHF. The DNA of the CDR3 is TGTGCCAGCAGCCCGGCGGGGATGGGTTCACCCCTCCACTTT.

This chain joins TRBV27 and TRBJ2-1, with 7 bases that match TRBD1. Losses at the gene ends were 5 bases for V and 2 bases for J; bases not matched to a gene: 3. CDR1 and CDR2 (germline): MNHEY, SMNVEV (reference sequence). The length of the CDR3 is 14 residues. Here the CDR3 reads CASSQGTAYNEQFF. The CDR3 coding sequence is TGTGCCAGCAGTCAAGGGACAGCCTACAATGAGCAGTTCTTC.

This rearrangement joins TRBV9 to TRBJ1-2, with 7 bases lining up with TRBD1. The CDR3 extends over 13 amino acids. The trim removed 3 bases at V and 5 bases at J, leaving 4 bases unmatched. Germline CDR1 SGDLS, CDR2 YYNGEE. The CDR3 nucleotides read TGTGCCAGCAGCGGACAGGGTCCATATGGCTACACCTTC. Translated: CASSGQGPYGYTF.

The chain carries TRBV30 and TRBJ1-6; possibly TRBD1 for D (6 bases). Looked up from germline, CDR1 is GTSNPN and CDR2 is SVGIG (reference sequence). V shed 5 bases and J shed 8 bases, with 10 bases lying between them. The CDR3 is made up of 12 amino acids. The CDR3 region is CAWGQPYSPLHF. CDR3 bases: TGTGCCTGGGGACAGCCGTATTCACCCCTCCACTTT. Variable domain in full (rest from reference TRBV30 and TRBJ1-6): SQTIHQWPATLVQPVGSPLSLECTVEGTSNPNLYWYRQAAGRGLQLLFYSVGIGQISSEVPQNLSASRPQDRQFILSSKKLLLSDSGFYLCAWGQPYSPLHFGNGTRLTVT.

This chain joins TRBV19 and TRBJ1-2, with a possible D match to TRBD1 (5 bases). With 3 bases removed from V and 8 bases from J, the gap between germline ends came to 19 bases. The CDR3 has 15 residues. Germline loops: CDR1 LNHDA, CDR2 SQIVND (reference sequence). The CDR3 sequence: CASSITHTGISGYTF. The CDR3 region has the DNA TGTGCCAGTAGTATTACTCATACAGGTATCAGCGGCTACACCTTC. Variable domain in full (rest from reference TRBV19 and TRBJ1-2): DGGITQSPKYLFRKEGQNVTLSCEQNLNHDAMYWYRQDPGQGLRLIYYSQIVNDFQKGDIAEGYSVSREKKESFPLTVTSAQKNPTAFYLCASSITHTGISGYTFGSGTRLTVV.

This sequence joins TRBV24-1 and TRBJ1-2; 8 positions agree with TRBD1. Germline V gene lookup returns CDR1 KGHDR and CDR2 SFDVKD. The CDR3 has 14 residues. V dropped 4 bases and J dropped 3; count of bases not matched to a gene: 3. CDR3 amino acids: CATSESTGDYGYTF. The CDR3 nucleotides read TGTGCCACCAGTGAGTCGACAGGGGACTATGGCTACACCTTC.

This clone has a single count. The genes are TRBV6-2 or TRBV6-3 and TRBJ1-5, with a weak D call TRBD1 (5 bases). V lost 5 bases, J lost 8 bases, and 19 bases lay in between. Germline CDR1 MNHEY, CDR2 SVGEGT. The CDR3 has 15 amino acids. The CDR3 loop is CASSTLDGPREPQHF. CDR3 coding DNA: TGTGCCAGCAGTACCCTGGACGGTCCCAGGGAGCCCCAGCATTTT.

Remarks on this clone: Other nucleotide sequences in the sample specify the same CDR3. This sequence joins TRBV2 and TRBJ2-3; 9 nucleotides line up with TRBD2. V was pared by 0 bases and J by 1 base, with 2 bases of the junction left unmatched. The CDR3 runs to 16 residues. In germline, CDR1 is SNHLY, CDR2 FYNNEI. In DNA form, the CDR3 reads TGTGCCAGCAGTGAAGCTTCTAGCGGGGGCACAGATACGCAGTATTTT. It is translated as CASSEASSGGTDTQYF.

On this clone itself: Other DNA sequences in this sample translate to the same CDR3. The rearrangement uses TRBV11-3 and TRBJ1-1; D is uncertain. CDR1 and CDR2 from the germline V gene are SGHNT and YENEEA. CDR3 size: 13 residues. Trimming pared 1 base from V and 2 bases from J, leaving 5 bases between. This chain's CDR3 is CASSLASNTEAFF. The CDR3 DNA sequence: TGTGCCAGCAGCTTAGCCAGTAACACTGAAGCTTTCTTT.

V gene TRBV5-5 combines with J gene TRBJ1-1; D gene uncertain. In germline, CDR1 is SGHKS, CDR2 YYEKEE (reference sequence). The CDR3 covers 15 residues. V was trimmed by 3 bases and J by 1 base, leaving 13 bases between them. CDR3 nucleotides: TGTGCCAGCAGCTCTCGGCGGGATCGGAACACTGAAGCTTTCTTT. Translating it yields CASSSRRDRNTEAFF.

The V gene is TRBV7-4, the J gene TRBJ1-2; D is uncertain. Trimming pared 5 bases from V and 3 bases from J, leaving 13 bases between. Germline CDR1 SGHVT, CDR2 SQSDAQ. CDR3 length: 14 residues. The CDR3 is CASSHHGAHYGYTF. CDR3 coding DNA: TGTGCCAGCAGCCATCACGGAGCGCACTATGGCTACACCTTC.